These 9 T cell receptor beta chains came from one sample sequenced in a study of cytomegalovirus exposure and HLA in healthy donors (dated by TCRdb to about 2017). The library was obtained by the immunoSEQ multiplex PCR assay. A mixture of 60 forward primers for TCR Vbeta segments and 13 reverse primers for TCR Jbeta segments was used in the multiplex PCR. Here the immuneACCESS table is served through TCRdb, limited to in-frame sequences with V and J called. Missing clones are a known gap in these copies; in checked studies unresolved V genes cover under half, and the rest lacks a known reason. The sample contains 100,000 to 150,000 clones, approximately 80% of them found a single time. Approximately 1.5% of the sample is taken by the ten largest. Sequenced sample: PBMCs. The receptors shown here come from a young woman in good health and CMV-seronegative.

CDR3 coding DNA: TGCGCCAGCAGCTTGGGAGGGATTGGAAACACCATATATTTT. Translation gives CASSLGGIGNTIYF. The V and J genes are TRBV5-1 and TRBJ1-3, with D unclear. Germline V gene data show CDR1 as SGHRS and CDR2 as YFSETQ. This CDR3 region has 14 residues. V was cut by 0 bases and J by 3 bases, with 7 bases left in between. Complete variable domain (other parts from reference TRBV5-1 and TRBJ1-3): KAGVTQTPRYLIKTRGQQVTLSCSPISGHRSVSWYQQTPGQGLQFLFEYFSETQRNKGNFPGRFSGRQFSNSRSEMNVSTLELGDSALYLCASSLGGIGNTIYFGEGSWLTVV.

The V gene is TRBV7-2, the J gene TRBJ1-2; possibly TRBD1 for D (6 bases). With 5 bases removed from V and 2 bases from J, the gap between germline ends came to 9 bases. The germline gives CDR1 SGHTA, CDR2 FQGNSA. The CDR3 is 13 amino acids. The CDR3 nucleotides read TGTGCCAGCAGCCTTGGACAGAACTATGGCTACACCTTC. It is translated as CASSLGQNYGYTF.

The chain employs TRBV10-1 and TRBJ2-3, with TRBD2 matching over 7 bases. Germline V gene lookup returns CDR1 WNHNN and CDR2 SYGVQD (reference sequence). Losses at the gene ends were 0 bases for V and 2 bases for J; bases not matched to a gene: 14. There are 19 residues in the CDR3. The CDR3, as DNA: TGCGCCAGCAGTGAGTCTCTTAGCGGGTACCCTCCGGACACAGATACGCAGTATTTT. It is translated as CASSESLSGYPPDTDTQYF.

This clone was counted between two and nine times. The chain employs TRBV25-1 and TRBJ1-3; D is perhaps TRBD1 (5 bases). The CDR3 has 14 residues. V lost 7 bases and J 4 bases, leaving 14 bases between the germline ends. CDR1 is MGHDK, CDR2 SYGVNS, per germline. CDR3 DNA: TGTGCCAGCACATTACCCCCAGGGGGAAACACCATATATTTT. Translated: CASTLPPGGNTIYF.

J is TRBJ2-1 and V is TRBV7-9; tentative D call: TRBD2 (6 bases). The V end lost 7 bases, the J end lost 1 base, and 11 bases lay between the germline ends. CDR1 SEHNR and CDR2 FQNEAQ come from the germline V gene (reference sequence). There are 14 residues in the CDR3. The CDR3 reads CASTGSRSYNEQFF. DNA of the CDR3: TGTGCCAGCACCGGGAGCAGGTCCTACAATGAGCAGTTCTTC.

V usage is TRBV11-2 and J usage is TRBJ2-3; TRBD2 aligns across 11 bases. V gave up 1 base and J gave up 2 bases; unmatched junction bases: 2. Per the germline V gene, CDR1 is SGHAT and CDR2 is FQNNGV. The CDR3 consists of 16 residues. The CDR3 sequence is CASSLVAGGNTDTQYF. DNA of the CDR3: TGTGCCAGCAGCTTAGTAGCGGGAGGGAACACAGATACGCAGTATTTT.

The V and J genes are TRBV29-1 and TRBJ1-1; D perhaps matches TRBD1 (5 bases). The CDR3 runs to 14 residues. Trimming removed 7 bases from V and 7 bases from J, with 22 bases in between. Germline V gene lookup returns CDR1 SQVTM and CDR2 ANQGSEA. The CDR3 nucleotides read TGCAGCGCCCAGATTGGAGGGACCGGGGATGAAGCTTTCTTT. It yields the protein CSAQIGGTGDEAFF.

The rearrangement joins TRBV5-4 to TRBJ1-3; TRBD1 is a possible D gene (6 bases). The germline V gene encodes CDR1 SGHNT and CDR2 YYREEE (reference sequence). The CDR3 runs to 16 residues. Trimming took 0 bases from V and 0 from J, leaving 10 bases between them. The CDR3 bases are TGTGCCAGCAGCTTGGGACAGGCGGTCTCTGGAAACACCATATATTTT. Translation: CASSLGQAVSGNTIYF.

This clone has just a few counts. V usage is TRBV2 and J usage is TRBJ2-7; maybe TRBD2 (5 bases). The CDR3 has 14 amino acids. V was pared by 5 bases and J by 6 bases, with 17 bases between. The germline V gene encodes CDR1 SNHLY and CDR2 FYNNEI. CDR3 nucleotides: TGTGCCAGCAGTTCTAGGACGGGAAGGCTCGAGCAGTACTTC. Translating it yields CASSSRTGRLEQYF.